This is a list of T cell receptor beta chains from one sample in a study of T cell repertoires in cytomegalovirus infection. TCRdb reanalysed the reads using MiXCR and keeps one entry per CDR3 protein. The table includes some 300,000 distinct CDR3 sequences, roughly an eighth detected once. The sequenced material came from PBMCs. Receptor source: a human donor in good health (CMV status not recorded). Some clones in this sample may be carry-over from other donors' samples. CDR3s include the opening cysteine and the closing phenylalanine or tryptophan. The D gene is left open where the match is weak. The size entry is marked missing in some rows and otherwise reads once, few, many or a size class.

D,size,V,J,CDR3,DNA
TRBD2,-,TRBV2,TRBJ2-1,CASSEALPSGGNEQFF,TGTGCCAGCAGTGAAGCGCTTCCTAGCGGGGGGAATGAGCAGTTCTTC
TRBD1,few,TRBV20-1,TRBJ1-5,CSATRGQIDQPQHF,TGCAGTGCAACAAGGGGGCAAATAGATCAGCCCCAGCATTTT
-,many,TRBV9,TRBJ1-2,CASSVAPGQTYGYTF,TGTGCCAGCAGCGTAGCCCCCGGGCAGACCTATGGCTACACCTTC
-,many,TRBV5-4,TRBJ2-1,CASSLGGLDNEQFF,TGTGCCAGCAGCTTGGGAGGGTTGGACAATGAGCAGTTCTTC
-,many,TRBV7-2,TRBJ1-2,CASSLGVGEGGYTF,TGTGCCAGCAGCTTAGGGGTAGGGGAAGGAGGCTACACCTTC
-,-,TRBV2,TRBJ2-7,CASLKELGLYEQYF,TGTGCCAGCCTCAAAGAATTGGGACTCTACGAGCAGTACTTC
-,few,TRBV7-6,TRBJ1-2,CASSPQLGGNYGYTF,TGTGCCAGCAGCCCTCAACTTGGGGGCAACTATGGCTACACCTTC
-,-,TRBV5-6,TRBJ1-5,CASSFQRSNQPQHF,TGTGCCAGCAGCTTTCAGAGAAGCAATCAGCCCCAGCATTTT
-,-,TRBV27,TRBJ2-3,CASSFGLGGTQYF,TGTGCCAGCAGTTTCGGACTCGGGGGTACGCAGTATTTT
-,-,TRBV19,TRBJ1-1,CASTIALNTEAFF,TGTGCCAGTACCATTGCGCTGAACACTGAAGCTTTCTTT
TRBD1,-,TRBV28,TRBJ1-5,CASSYRGSYDQPQHF,TGTGCCAGCAGTTACAGGGGGAGTTATGATCAGCCCCAGCATTTT
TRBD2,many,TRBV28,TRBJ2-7,CASSQPQRLASYEQYF,TGTGCCAGCAGTCAACCTCAACGACTAGCGTCTTACGAGCAGTACTTC
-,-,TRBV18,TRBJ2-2,CASSPNRDTGELFF,TGTGCCAGCTCACCTAACAGAGACACCGGGGAGCTGTTTTTT
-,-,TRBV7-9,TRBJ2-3,CASSSTFGSGTDTQYF,TGTGCCAGCAGCTCGACATTCGGGAGCGGAACAGATACGCAGTATTTT
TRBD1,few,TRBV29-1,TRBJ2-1,CSVVGQYNEQFF,TGCAGCGTTGTGGGACAGTACAATGAGCAGTTCTTC
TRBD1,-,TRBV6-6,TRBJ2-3,CASSQLTGDLTDTQYF,TGTGCCAGCAGTCAACTAACAGGGGACCTCACAGATACGCAGTATTTT
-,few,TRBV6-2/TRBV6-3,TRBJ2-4,CASQQTPLASVLAKNIQYF,TGTGCCAGCCAACAAACCCCGCTAGCGAGTGTACTAGCCAAAAACATTCAGTACTTC
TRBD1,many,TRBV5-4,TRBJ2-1,CASSLGQGDYNEQFF,TGTGCCAGCAGCTTGGGACAGGGGGACTACAATGAGCAGTTCTTC
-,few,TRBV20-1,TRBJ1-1,CSARETEGAKAFF,TGCAGTGCTAGAGAGACAGAAGGCGCAAAAGCTTTCTTT
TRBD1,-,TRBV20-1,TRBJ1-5,CSARDSLLTGGYQPQHF,TGCAGTGCTAGAGATTCCCTTCTCACAGGGGGATATCAGCCCCAGCATTTT
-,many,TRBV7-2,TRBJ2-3,CASRRITLTDTQYF,TGTGCCAGCAGGCGAATTACCCTCACAGATACGCAGTATTTT
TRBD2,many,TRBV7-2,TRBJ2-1,CASSSRELAVYNEQFF,TGTGCCAGCAGCTCCAGGGAACTAGCGGTTTACAATGAGCAGTTCTTC
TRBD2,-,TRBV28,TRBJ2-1,CASSSLTRTSSNEQFF,TGTGCCAGCAGTTCTCTCACCAGGACTAGCTCCAATGAGCAGTTCTTC
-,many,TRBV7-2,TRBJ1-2,CASTPVVGRDGYTF,TGTGCCAGCACCCCGGTAGTGGGTCGCGATGGCTACACCTTC
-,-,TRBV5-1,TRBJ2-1,CASSLAETPSSYNEQFF,TGCGCCAGCAGCTTGGCCGAAACACCGAGCTCCTACAATGAGCAGTTCTTC
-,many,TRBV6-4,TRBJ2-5,CASSRGGGETETQYF,TGTGCCAGCAGCCGAGGGGGAGGGGAGACAGAGACCCAGTACTTC
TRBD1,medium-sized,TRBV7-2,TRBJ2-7,CASSAYRGGNWGQYF,TGTGCCAGCAGCGCCTACAGGGGCGGCAATTGGGGGCAGTACTTC
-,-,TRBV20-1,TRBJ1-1,CSARVSRVNTEAFF,TGCAGTGCTAGAGTAAGCAGGGTGAACACTGAAGCTTTCTTT
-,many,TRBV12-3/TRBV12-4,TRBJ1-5,CASSLDRTYQPQHF,TGTGCCAGCAGTCTCGACCGGACCTATCAGCCCCAGCATTTT
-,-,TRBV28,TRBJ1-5,CASNPVRELGQPQHF,TGTGCCAGCAATCCAGTCCGGGAATTAGGTCAGCCCCAGCATTTT
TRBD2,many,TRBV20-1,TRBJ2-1,CSARWTSGKIYNEQFF,TGCAGTGCTAGATGGACTAGCGGGAAAATCTACAATGAGCAGTTCTTC
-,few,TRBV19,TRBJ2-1,CASSDRGSLVDEQFF,TGTGCCAGTAGCGATCGGGGGTCCCTGGTCGATGAGCAGTTCTTC